The clone carrying this T cell receptor beta chain is medium-sized (0.01 to 0.1%) by share. Its target is unknown. Patients picked for sequencing had shown CD8+CD57+ cell expansion detected by flow cytometry. In all patients, the disease was severe acquired aplastic anemia. This record belongs to a study of CD8+CD57+ T cells in acquired aplastic anemia. Study at large: Sorted cells (CD4+ and CD8+) yielded DNA amounts that averaged approximately 3.1 ug.

Study results and caveats: Patients versus controls showed no significant CD8+ Simpson's diversity difference. Overlapping CD8+ CDR3 repertoires of patients and controls contained some 27 shared sequences.

The CDR3 runs to 12 residues. Germline trimming cut 4 bases from V and 6 bases from J; bases unmatched to any gene: 2. Germline CDR1 is SGHVS and CDR2 is FNYEAQ. According to the study, genomic DNA was the template for TCR beta VDJ and CDR3 profiling. MiXCR, applied by TCRdb to the reads, yields one record per CDR3 protein. Among approximately 150,000 distinct CDR3 sequences listed, more than 45% were seen once. The clonotype comes from a human donor with aplastic anemia. The chain has TRBV7-6 and TRBJ1-2, with 7 bases aligning to TRBD1. The source material was sorted CD4+, CD8+, or CD8+CD57+ T cells (not recorded which) from PBMCs. This chain's CDR3 is CASSSTGHGYTF. CDR3 coding DNA: TGTGCCAGCAGCTCGACAGGGCATGGCTACACCTTC.